These 16 T cell receptor beta chains were all obtained from the same sample, sequenced in a study of T cells after yellow fever vaccination. In TCRdb, the 5' RACE reads were re-called with MiXCR into one record per CDR3 protein. The sample yields some 220,000 distinct CDR3 sequences, roughly 3.3% seen once. The sequencing here drew on CD4+ T cells sorted from PBMCs, taken 10 days after the yellow fever booster vaccination. The receptors originated from a man younger than 30 who received the YFV17D yellow fever vaccine.

This clonotype was found many times. The chain employs TRBV18 and TRBJ1-2, with D perhaps TRBD1 (5 bases). Germline V gene lookup returns CDR1 KGHSH and CDR2 LQKENI. The CDR3 totals 16 residues. V dropped 5 bases and J dropped 4 bases, with 20 bases sitting between them. The CDR3 spells CASSEGRSGGRYGYTF. The CDR3 coding sequence is TGTGCCAGCTCAGAGGGACGGAGTGGAGGGCGCTATGGCTACACCTTC.

This clonotype was observed a handful of times. The CDR3 sequence is CASSPSQTGNTIYF. The CDR3 nucleotides read TGTGCCAGCTCACCATCCCAAACTGGAAACACCATATATTTT. V usage is TRBV18 and J usage is TRBJ1-3; D uncertain. Germline CDR1 KGHSH, CDR2 LQKENI. There are 14 residues in the CDR3. Between the trimmed V and J ends, which lost 2 bases and 2 bases, there was a span of 7 bases.

This clonotype was counted only a few times. The chain employs TRBV10-3 and TRBJ1-6, with TRBD1 matching over 8 bases. The CDR3 sequence is 13 residues long. The V gene's germline CDR1 is ENHRY and CDR2 SYGVKD. V lost 9 bases and J lost 5; bases outside the gene matches: 3. CDR3 in amino acids: CAINRGDNSPLHF. The CDR3 coding sequence is TGTGCCATAAACAGGGGGGATAATTCACCCCTCCACTTT.

This clonotype was recorded at least ten times. The chain employs TRBV4-1 and TRBJ2-6; possibly TRBD1 for D (6 bases). The length of the CDR3 is 16 residues. V gave up 1 base and J gave up 4 bases, with 11 bases separating them. CDR1 and CDR2 (germline): MGHRA, YSYEKL. CDR3 bases: TGCGCCAGCAGCCAAGGGACAGCTGCCGGGGCCAACGTCCTGACTTTC. It translates to CASSQGTAAGANVLTF.

This clonotype has ten or more counts. The chain uses TRBV7-9 and TRBJ2-7; tentatively, D is TRBD2 (6 bases). Germline V CDR1 and CDR2: SEHNR, FQNEAQ (reference sequence). Trimming pared 1 base from V and 3 bases from J, leaving 10 bases between. The CDR3 extends over 14 amino acids. CDR3: CASSLGRVDYEQYF. CDR3 nucleotide sequence: TGTGCCAGCAGCTTAGGGAGGGTGGACTACGAGCAGTACTTC.

In its sample, this clonotype was seen many times. CDR3 DNA sequence: TGCGCCAGCAGCCATCGGCTAGCGGGGGACACCGGGGAGCTGTTTTTT. This gives the protein CASSHRLAGDTGELFF. The rearrangement joins TRBV5-1 to TRBJ2-2, with 10 bases lining up with TRBD2. Trimming removed 4 bases from V and 3 bases from J; junction bases left unmatched: 6. This CDR3 is 16 amino acids long. The germline V gene encodes CDR1 SGHRS and CDR2 YFSETQ.

The chain joins TRBV4-1 to TRBJ1-5; possibly TRBD1 for D (6 bases). Germline values: CDR1 MGHRA, CDR2 YSYEKL. Trimming left V 3 bases short and J 3 bases short, with 12 bases between. The CDR3 length is 15 residues. CDR3: CASSQTTGTNQPQHF. The CDR3 nucleotides are TGCGCCAGCAGCCAGACTACAGGGACCAATCAGCCCCAGCATTTT.

A note on this clonotype: A much larger clone lies one base from this, so it may be a read error. The V gene is TRBV5-1, the J gene TRBJ2-3; 8 nucleotides align to TRBD2. From germline, CDR1 is SGHRS and CDR2 YFSETQ. This CDR3 has 16 residues. CDR3 sequence (DNA): TGCGCCTGCAGCTTCGGGGGGGGGCCGAGCACAGATACGCAGTATTTT. Amino acid sequence: CACSFGGGPSTDTQYF.

V gene TRBV20-1 combines with J gene TRBJ1-5; 8 nucleotides line up with TRBD1. Trimming at V came to 0 bases and at J to 7 bases, leaving 11 bases not matched to a gene. The CDR3 runs to 16 residues. Germline CDR1 is DFQATT and CDR2 is SNEGSKA (reference sequence). CDR3 in amino acids: CSARDPNQGAWQPQHF. CDR3 sequence (DNA): TGCAGTGCTAGAGATCCCAATCAGGGGGCTTGGCAGCCCCAGCATTTT.

This clonotype was seen a handful of times. The V call is TRBV6-5, the J call TRBJ1-1, with D possibly matching TRBD1 (5 bases). The V end was cut by 4 bases, the J end by 5 bases, with 17 bases between. Looked up from germline, CDR1 is MNHEY and CDR2 is SVGAGI. The CDR3 is 15 residues long. The CDR3 DNA reads TGTGCCAGCAGTTTCAGGACAATCCCGGGGACTGAAGCTTTCTTT. This gives the protein CASSFRTIPGTEAFF.

This clonotype turned up a few times. The chain couples TRBV21-1 to TRBJ1-5; the D call in the table, TRBD1, was not verified against the DNA. TRBV21-1 is deemed a pseudogene. The CDR3 loop spans 18 amino acids. CDR3 nucleotides: TGTGCCAGCAGCAAAGATGGGACCAGGCATCCTAGCAATCAGCCCCAGCATTTT. Translating it yields CASSKDGTRHPSNQPQHF.

This clonotype was picked up many times. The chain joins TRBV11-2 to TRBJ2-7; possibly TRBD2 for D (6 bases). In germline, CDR1 is SGHAT, CDR2 FQNNGV. The CDR3 loop spans 12 amino acids. The ends were cut back, 3 bases at V and 7 bases at J, with 10 bases in the middle. The CDR3 coding sequence is TGTGCCAGCAGCTTTCCTGGGAGGGAGCAGTACTTC. It yields the protein CASSFPGREQYF.

This clonotype was observed many times. This chain joins TRBV12-3 or TRBV12-4 and TRBJ1-1, with D possibly matching TRBD1 (6 bases). Trimming pared 10 bases from V and 0 bases from J, leaving 15 bases between. This CDR3 is 14 amino acids long. CDR3 in DNA: TGTGCCACCTACAGGGACCTCCTGAACACTGAAGCTTTCTTT. As protein: CATYRDLLNTEAFF.

This clonotype was counted many times. The chain employs TRBV9 and TRBJ2-1; 10 nucleotides agree with TRBD1. The germline gives CDR1 SGDLS, CDR2 YYNGEE. V trimming: 2 bases; J trimming: 5 bases; junction bases outside the gene matches: 4. CDR3 size: 15 residues. This CDR3 reads CASSVAGQGDNEQFF. CDR3 sequence (DNA): TGTGCCAGCAGCGTTGCCGGACAGGGGGACAATGAGCAGTTCTTC.

Many counts were recorded for this clonotype. The rearrangement uses TRBV7-2 and TRBJ1-3; D might be TRBD1 (6 bases). The CDR3 is 16 residues long. The germline CDR1 and CDR2 sequences are SGHTA and FQGNSA. Trimming pared 1 base from V and 3 bases from J, leaving 13 bases between. CDR3 sequence: CASSLVGGRDGNTIYF. The DNA of the CDR3 is TGTGCCAGCAGCTTAGTGGGGGGGCGCGATGGAAACACCATATATTTT.

This clonotype came up many times. The chain employs TRBV4-2 and TRBJ1-2; possibly TRBD1 for D (5 bases). The V gene lost 1 base and the J gene lost 8 bases, with 17 bases spanning the gap. Germline V gives CDR1 LGHNA, CDR2 YNFKEQ. The CDR3 is 15 residues long. CDR3 residues: CASSQVGGRAGGYTF. The DNA of the CDR3 is TGTGCCAGCAGCCAAGTAGGCGGCAGGGCAGGGGGCTACACCTTC.